This T cell receptor (beta chain) was captured in a study of T cell changes during pregnancy in multiple sclerosis. V shed 1 base and J 7 bases; nucleotides not matched to a gene: 7. From germline, CDR1 is MDHEN and CDR2 SYDVKM. This CDR3 is built from 14 residues. The data were produced by immunoSEQ multiplex PCR, yet TCRdb's version contains in-frame clones alone and is incomplete. The sample includes about 37,000 clones, about 89% of them seen just once. Here the sequenced sample was CD4+ T cells from peripheral blood mononuclear cells, taken in the third trimester of pregnancy. The source is a female donor in good health, enrolled as a control in a pregnancy study. The rearrangement links TRBV28 to TRBJ2-7; TRBD2 aligns across 7 bases. CDR3 DNA sequence: TGTGCCAGCAGTTTATCGGCGGGAGTCGGTGAGCAGTACTTC. As protein: CASSLSAGVGEQYF.